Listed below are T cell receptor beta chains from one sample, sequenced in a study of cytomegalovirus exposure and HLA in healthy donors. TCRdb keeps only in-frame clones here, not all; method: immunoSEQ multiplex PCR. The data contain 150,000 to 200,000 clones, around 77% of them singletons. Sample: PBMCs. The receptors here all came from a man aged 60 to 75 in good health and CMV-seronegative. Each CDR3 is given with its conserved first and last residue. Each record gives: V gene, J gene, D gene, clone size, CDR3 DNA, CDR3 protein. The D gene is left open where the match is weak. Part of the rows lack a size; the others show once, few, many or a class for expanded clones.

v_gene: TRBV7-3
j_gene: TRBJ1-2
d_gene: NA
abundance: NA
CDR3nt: TGTGCCAGCAGCTTAGGGGTACGGGGCTATGGCTACACCTTC
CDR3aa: CASSLGVRGYGYTF

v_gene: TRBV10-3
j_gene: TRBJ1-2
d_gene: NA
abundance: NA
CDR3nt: TGTGCCATCAGTGAGTCGAGTTGGTACAGGGATGGACGAGTCTATGGCTACACCTTC
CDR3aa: CAISESSWYRDGRVYGYTF

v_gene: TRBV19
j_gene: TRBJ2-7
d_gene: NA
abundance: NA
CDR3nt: TGTGCCAGTAGTATAGGTCCAGGGCGGTACGAGCAGTACTTC
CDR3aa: CASSIGPGRYEQYF

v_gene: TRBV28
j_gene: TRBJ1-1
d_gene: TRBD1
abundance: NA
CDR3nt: TGTGCCAGCAGCCTAAGGAGGGGGCTAAGGAACACTGAAGCTTTCTTT
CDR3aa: CASSLRRGLRNTEAFF

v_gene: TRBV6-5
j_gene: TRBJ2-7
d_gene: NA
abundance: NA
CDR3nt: TGTGCCAGCAGTTACGAGGGAGCCTACGAGCAGTACTTC
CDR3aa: CASSYEGAYEQYF

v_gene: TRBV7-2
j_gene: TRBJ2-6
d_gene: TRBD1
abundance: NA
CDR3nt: TGTGCCAGCAGCCCTAGGGCGGGACAGGGGGCCGCTGGGGCCAACGTCCTGACTTTC
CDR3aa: CASSPRAGQGAAGANVLTF

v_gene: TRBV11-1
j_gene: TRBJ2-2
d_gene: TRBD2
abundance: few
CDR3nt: TGTGCCAGCAGCCCAAAAAACGGGAGGGCCTACACCGGGGAGCTGTTTTTT
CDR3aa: CASSPKNGRAYTGELFF

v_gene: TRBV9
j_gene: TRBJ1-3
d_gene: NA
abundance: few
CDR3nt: TGTGCCAGCAGTAACAGCCACTCTGGAAACACCATATATTTT
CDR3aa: CASSNSHSGNTIYF

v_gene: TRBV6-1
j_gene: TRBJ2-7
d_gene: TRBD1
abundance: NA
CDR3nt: TGTGCCAGCAGAGGGCAGGGGGCCTACGAGCAGTACTTC
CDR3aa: CASRGQGAYEQYF

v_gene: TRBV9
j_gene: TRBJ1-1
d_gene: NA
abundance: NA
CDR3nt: TGTGCCAGCAGCGTTGGGGGCTTTCAGGGGACTGAAGCTTTCTTT
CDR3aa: CASSVGGFQGTEAFF

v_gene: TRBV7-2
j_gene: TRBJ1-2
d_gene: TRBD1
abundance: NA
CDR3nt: TGTGCCAGCAGCCTTAGGTCGGGACAGGGCAGCTATGGCTACACCTTC
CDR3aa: CASSLRSGQGSYGYTF

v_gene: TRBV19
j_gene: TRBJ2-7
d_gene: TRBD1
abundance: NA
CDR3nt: TGTGCCAGTAGTTACACCGGGACAGAGGACGAGCAGTACTTC
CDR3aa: CASSYTGTEDEQYF

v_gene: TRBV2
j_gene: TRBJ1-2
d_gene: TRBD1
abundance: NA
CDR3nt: TGTGCCAGCAGTTTAGACAGGGTGGCTACTAACTATGGCTACACCTTC
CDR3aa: CASSLDRVATNYGYTF

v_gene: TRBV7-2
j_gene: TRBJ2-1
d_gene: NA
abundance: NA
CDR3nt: TGTGCCAGCAGCTTAGGGCTAGCAGAGCAGTTCTTC
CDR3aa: CASSLGLAEQFF

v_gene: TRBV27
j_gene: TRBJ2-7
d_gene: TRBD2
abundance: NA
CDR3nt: TGTGCCAGCAGTTTCCAGCGGGGGGCCGCCTACGAGCAGTACTTC
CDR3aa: CASSFQRGAAYEQYF

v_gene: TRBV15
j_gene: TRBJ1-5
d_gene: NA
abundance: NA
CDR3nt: TGTGCCACCAGCAGAGGTGGGGCTAGCAATCAGCCCCAGCATTTT
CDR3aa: CATSRGGASNQPQHF

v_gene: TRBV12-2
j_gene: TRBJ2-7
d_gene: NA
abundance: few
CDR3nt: TGTGCAAGTCGCCCTCGCGGGAGCGGGAGGTCATACGAGCAGTACTTC
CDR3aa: CASRPRGSGRSYEQYF

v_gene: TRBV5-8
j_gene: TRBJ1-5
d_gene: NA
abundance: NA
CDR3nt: TGTGCCAGCAGCTTGGCCCACCCAGCCCAGCATTTT
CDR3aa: CASSLAHPAQHF

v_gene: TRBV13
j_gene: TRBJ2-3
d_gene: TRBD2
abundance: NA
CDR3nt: TGTGCCAGCAGCTTACGGACTAGCATAGATACGCAGTATTTT
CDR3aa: CASSLRTSIDTQYF

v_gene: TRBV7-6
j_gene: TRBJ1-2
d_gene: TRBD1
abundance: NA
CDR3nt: TGTGCCAGCAGCTTAATGACAGGGGGAGAGTATGGCTACACCTTC
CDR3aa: CASSLMTGGEYGYTF

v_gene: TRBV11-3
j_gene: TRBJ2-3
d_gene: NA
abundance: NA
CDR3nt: TGTGCCAGCAGCTTGGGACATCGCACAGATACGCAGTATTTT
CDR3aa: CASSLGHRTDTQYF

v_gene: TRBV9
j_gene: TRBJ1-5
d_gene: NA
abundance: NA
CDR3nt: TGTGCCAGCAGCGTAGATATCAATCAGCCCCAGCATTTT
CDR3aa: CASSVDINQPQHF

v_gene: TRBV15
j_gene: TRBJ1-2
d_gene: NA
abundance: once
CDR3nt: TGTGCCACCAGCAGAGGTGGGGGGGAAAACTATGGCTACACCTTC
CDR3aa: CATSRGGGENYGYTF

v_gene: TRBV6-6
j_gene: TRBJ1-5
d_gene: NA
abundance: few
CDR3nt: TGTGCCAGCAGTTACCTACAGGATAGCAATCAGCCCCAGCATTTT
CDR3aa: CASSYLQDSNQPQHF

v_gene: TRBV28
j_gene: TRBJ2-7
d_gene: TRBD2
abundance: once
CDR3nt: TGTGCCAGCAGTACCCTCAGCGGGGTGCTCTCCTACGAGCAGTACTTC
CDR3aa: CASSTLSGVLSYEQYF

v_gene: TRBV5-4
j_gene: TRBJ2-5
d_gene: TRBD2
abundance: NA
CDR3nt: TGTGCCAGCAGCCGGCGGGAGGCCGCAGGGACCCAGTACTTC
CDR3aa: CASSRREAAGTQYF

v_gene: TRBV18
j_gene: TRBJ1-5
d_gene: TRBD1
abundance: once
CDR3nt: TGTGCCAGCTCACCGGGGACAGAAACGAATCAGCCCCAGCATTTT
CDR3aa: CASSPGTETNQPQHF

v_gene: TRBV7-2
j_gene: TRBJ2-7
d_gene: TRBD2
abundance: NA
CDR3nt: TGTGCCAGCAGCTTAGGAGTGCGGGAGGGCCAATCGGGGCAGTACTTC
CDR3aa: CASSLGVREGQSGQYF

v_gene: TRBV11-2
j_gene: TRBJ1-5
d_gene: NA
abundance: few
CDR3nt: TGTGCCAGCAGCTTTGATCTTGACAGGAACCAGCATTTT
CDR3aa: CASSFDLDRNQHF

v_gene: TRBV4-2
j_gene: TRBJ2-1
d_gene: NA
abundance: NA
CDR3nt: TGTGCCAGCAGCCAAGTGAGATCTCTTGAGCAGTTCTTC
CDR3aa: CASSQVRSLEQFF